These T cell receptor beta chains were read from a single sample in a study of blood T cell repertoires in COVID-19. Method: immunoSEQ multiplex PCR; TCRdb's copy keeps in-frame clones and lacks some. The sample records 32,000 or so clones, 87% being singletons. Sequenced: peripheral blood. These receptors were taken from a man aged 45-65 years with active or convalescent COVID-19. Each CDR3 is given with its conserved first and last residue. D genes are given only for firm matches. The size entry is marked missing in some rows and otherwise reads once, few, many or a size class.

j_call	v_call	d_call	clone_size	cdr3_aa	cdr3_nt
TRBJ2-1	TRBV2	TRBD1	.	CASSGGQEEQFF	TGTGCCAGCAGTGGCGGACAGGAGGAGCAGTTCTTC
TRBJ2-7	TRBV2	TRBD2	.	CASSAPQKSLAGGGYEQYF	TGTGCCAGCAGCGCCCCCCAAAAATCACTAGCGGGAGGAGGCTACGAGCAGTACTTC
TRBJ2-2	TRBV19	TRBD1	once	CASLSGQGTIGELFF	TGTGCCAGCCTGTCGGGACAGGGGACCATCGGGGAGCTGTTTTTT
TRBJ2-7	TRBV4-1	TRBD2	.	CASSHPGLRYEQYF	TGCGCCAGCAGCCATCCGGGACTACGCTACGAGCAGTACTTC
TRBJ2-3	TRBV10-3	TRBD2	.	CAISDPSGRTSTDTQYF	TGTGCCATCAGTGATCCGAGCGGGAGGACAAGCACAGATACGCAGTATTTT
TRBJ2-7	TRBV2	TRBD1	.	CASRDRVIGEQYF	TGTGCCAGCCGGGACAGGGTGATCGGGGAGCAGTACTTC
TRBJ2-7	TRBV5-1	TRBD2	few	CASSLGAGLYYEQYF	TGCGCCAGCAGCTTGGGAGCGGGGCTCTACTACGAGCAGTACTTC
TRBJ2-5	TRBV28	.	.	CASSLDSQETQYF	TGTGCCAGCAGTCTAGACAGCCAAGAGACCCAGTACTTC
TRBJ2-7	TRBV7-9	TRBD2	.	CASSPLAGGYEQYF	TGTGCCAGCAGCCCACTAGCGGGAGGCTACGAGCAGTACTTC
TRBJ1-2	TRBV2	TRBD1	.	CASSPTGGVIHGYTF	TGTGCCAGCAGTCCGACAGGGGGGGTAATCCACGGCTACACCTTC
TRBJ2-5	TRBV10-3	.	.	CAISESSQGIGETQYF	TGTGCCATCAGTGAGTCGTCGCAGGGGATCGGAGAGACCCAGTACTTC
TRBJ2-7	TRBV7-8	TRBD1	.	CASSSILDRSEQYF	TGTGCCAGCAGCTCAATCTTGGACAGGAGCGAGCAGTACTTC
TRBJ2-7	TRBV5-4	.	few	CASSLAAGYEQYF	TGTGCCAGCAGCTTGGCGGCAGGCTACGAGCAGTACTTC
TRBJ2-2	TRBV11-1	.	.	CASSLPQKNTGELFF	TGTGCCAGCAGCTTACCACAGAAGAACACCGGGGAGCTGTTTTTT
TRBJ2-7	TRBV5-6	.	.	CASTVAGQSFYEQYF	TGTGCCAGCACCGTTGCGGGACAGTCTTTCTACGAGCAGTACTTC
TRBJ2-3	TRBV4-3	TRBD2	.	CASSQDELAGVTDTQYF	TGCGCCAGCAGCCAAGATGAGCTAGCGGGAGTCACAGATACGCAGTATTTT
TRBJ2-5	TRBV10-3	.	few	CAISGGTSQETQYF	TGTGCCATCAGTGGAGGGACAAGCCAAGAGACCCAGTACTTC
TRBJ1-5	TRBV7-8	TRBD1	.	CASSLAPMDRGNQPQHF	TGTGCCAGCAGCTTAGCGCCGATGGACAGGGGGAATCAGCCCCAGCATTTT
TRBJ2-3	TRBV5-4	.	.	CASSPGGGPSWGTDTQYF	TGTGCCAGCAGCCCCGGAGGCGGTCCCTCCTGGGGCACAGATACGCAGTATTTT
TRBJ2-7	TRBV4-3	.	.	CASSQPGNEQYF	TGCGCCAGCAGCCAACCCGGGAACGAGCAGTACTTC
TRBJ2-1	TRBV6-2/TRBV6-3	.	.	CASSYALAAPNEQFF	TGTGCCAGCAGTTACGCGCTAGCCGCCCCTAATGAGCAGTTCTTC
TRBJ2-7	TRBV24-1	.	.	CATSAFFFSSSYEQYF	TGTGCCACCAGTGCGTTCTTCTTTTCTAGCTCCTACGAGCAGTACTTC
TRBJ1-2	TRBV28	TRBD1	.	CASSFSGTGGSDYGYTF	TGTGCCAGCAGTTTTTCTGGGACAGGGGGCAGCGATTATGGCTACACCTTC
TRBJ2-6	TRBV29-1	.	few	CSVVGAGANVLTF	TGCAGCGTTGTGGGGGCCGGGGCCAACGTCCTGACTTTC
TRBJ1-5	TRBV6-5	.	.	CASSYSEGDQPQHF	TGTGCCAGCAGTTATTCTGAGGGCGATCAGCCCCAGCATTTT
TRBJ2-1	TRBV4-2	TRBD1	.	CASSQPGQVGNNEQFF	TGTGCCAGCAGCCAACCAGGACAGGTGGGTAACAATGAGCAGTTCTTC
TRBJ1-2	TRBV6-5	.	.	CATRPDTYNYGYTF	TGTGCCACTCGACCGGACACCTATAACTATGGCTACACCTTC
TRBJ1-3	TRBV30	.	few	CAWRPPPGQGSSGNTIYF	TGTGCCTGGAGACCGCCCCCGGGGCAGGGGAGCTCTGGAAACACCATATATTTT
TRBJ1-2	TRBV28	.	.	CASSFFESGQADYGYTF	TGTGCCAGCAGTTTTTTCGAGAGCGGTCAGGCGGACTATGGCTACACCTTC
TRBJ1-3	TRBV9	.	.	CASSPTGQKYSGNTIYF	TGTGCCAGCAGCCCCACAGGGCAGAAGTACTCTGGAAACACCATATATTTT
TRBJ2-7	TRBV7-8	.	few	CASSSTPGLYEQYF	TGTGCCAGCAGCTCTACCCCGGGACTGTACGAGCAGTACTTC
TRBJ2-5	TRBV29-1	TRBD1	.	CSVETGARETQYF	TGCAGCGTTGAGACAGGGGCCCGTGAGACCCAGTACTTC
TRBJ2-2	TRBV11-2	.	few	CASSLEPPGTGELFF	TGTGCCAGCAGCTTAGAGCCCCCCGGTACCGGGGAGCTGTTTTTT
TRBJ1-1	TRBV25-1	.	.	CASSGRVGRNTEAFF	TGTGCCAGTAGTGGGCGGGTAGGACGGAACACTGAAGCTTTCTTT
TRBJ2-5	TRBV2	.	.	CASKTEETQYF	TGTGCCAGCAAGACAGAAGAGACCCAGTACTTC
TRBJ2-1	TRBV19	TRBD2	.	CASSIRGGTSPYNEQFF	TGTGCCAGTAGTATCCGGGGGGGGACTAGCCCCTACAATGAGCAGTTCTTC
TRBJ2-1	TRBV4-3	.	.	CASSPVRIAANEQFF	TGCGCCAGCAGCCCTGTACGGATAGCGGCCAATGAGCAGTTCTTC
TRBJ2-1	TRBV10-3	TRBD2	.	CAISEQLAGYNEQFF	TGTGCCATCAGTGAGCAACTAGCGGGGTACAATGAGCAGTTCTTC
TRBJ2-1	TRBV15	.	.	CATSRVLPSTHGNEQFF	TGTGCCACCAGCAGAGTCCTTCCTAGCACCCATGGCAATGAGCAGTTCTTC
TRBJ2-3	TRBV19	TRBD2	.	CASSKRLAGSTDTQYF	TGTGCCAGTAGTAAACGACTAGCGGGAAGCACAGATACGCAGTATTTT
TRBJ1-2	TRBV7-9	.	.	CASSLGGVGYTF	TGTGCCAGCAGCTTAGGGGGAGTTGGCTACACCTTC